This paragraph reports one T cell receptor beta chain. These data are taken from a study of control samples from healthy donors and cancer patients. Clones were read by immunoSEQ multiplex PCR, and TCRdb kept only the in-frame ones, dropping some. Among about 100,000 clones listed, about 90% were seen once. The CDR3 length is 14 residues. Germline lookup yields CDR1 SGHRS and CDR2 YFSETQ. V lost 3 bases and J lost 5; bases outside the gene matches: 7. The material sequenced was blood. The rearrangement joins TRBV5-1 to TRBJ1-2, with TRBD1 matching over 7 bases. The receptor was derived from a woman under 30 in good health. CDR3 sequence (DNA): TGCGCCAGCAGCTGGGGGACAGATAGTTATGGCTACACCTTC. This encodes CASSWGTDSYGYTF.